This section outlines one TCR beta chain sequence together with its context. The sample belongs to a study of cytomegalovirus exposure and HLA in healthy donors. The PCR had 60 Vbeta and 13 Jbeta primers. Sequencing used immunoSEQ multiplex PCR; TCRdb keeps in-frame clones, though not all of them. Of 100,000 to 150,000 clones listed, 82% were seen once; the top ten hold over 1%. The sequence derives from a boy aged 5-17 years in good health and CMV-seronegative. Sequencing was carried out using PBMCs.

Written as DNA, the CDR3 is TGTGCCAGCAGCTTGGCAGGGGCCAACGAGCAGTACTTC. Translating it yields CASSLAGANEQYF. This rearrangement joins TRBV5-6 to TRBJ2-7, with D perhaps TRBD1 (6 bases). This CDR3 is 13 amino acids long. Trimming removed 0 bases from V and 5 bases from J, with 9 bases in between. The germline V gene encodes CDR1 SGHDT and CDR2 YYEEEE.